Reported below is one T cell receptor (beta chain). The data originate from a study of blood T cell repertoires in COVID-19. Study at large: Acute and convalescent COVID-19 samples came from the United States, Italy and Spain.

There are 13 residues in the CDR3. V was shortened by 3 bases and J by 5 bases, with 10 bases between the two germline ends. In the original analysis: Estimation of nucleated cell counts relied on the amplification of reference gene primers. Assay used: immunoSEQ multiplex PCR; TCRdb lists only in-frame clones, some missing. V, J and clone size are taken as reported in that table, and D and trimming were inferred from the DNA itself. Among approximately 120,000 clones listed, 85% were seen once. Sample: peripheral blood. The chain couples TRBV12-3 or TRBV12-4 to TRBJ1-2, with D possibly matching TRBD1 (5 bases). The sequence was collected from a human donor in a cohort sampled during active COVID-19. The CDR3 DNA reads TGTGCCAGCAGTTTGGGGCAGCCATATGGCTACACCTTC. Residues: CASSLGQPYGYTF.